This TCR beta chain appears in the sequencing data of a study of blood T cell repertoires in COVID-19. Assay used: immunoSEQ multiplex PCR; TCRdb lists only in-frame clones, some missing. The sample has about 210,000 clones, 88% seen once. Sequencing used PBMCs or T cells enriched from blood (not recorded which). This clonotype was sampled from a woman aged 40 to 55 with acute COVID-19.

CDR3 loop: CATNQGSYNSPLHF. For the CDR3, the DNA is TGTGCCACGAACCAGGGGTCCTATAATTCACCCCTCCACTTT. The chain is built from TRBV5-4 and TRBJ1-6; possibly TRBD1 for D (6 bases). This CDR3 contains 14 residues. V was cut by 9 bases and J by 1 base, with 11 bases left in between. Germline CDR1 is SGHNT and CDR2 is YYREEE (reference sequence).